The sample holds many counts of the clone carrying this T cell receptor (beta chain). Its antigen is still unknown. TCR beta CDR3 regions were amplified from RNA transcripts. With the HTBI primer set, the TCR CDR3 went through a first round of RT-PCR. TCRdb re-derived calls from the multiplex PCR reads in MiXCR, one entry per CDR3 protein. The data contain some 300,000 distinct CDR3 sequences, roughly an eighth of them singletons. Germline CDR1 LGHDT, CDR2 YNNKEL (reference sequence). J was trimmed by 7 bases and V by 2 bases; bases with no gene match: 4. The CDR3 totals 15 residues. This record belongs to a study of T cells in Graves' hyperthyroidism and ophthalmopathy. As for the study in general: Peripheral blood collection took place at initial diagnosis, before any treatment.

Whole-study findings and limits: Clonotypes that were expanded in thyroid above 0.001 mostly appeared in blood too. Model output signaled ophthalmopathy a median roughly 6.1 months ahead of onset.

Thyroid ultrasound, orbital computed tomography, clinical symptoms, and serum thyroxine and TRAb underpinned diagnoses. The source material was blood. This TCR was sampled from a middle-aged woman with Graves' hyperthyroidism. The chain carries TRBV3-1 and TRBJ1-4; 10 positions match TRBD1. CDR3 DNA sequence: TGTGCCAGCAGCCAAAGGACAGGGGGTACTGAAAAACTGTTTTTT. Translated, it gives CASSQRTGGTEKLFF.